The TCR beta chain described here comes from a study of cytomegalovirus exposure and HLA in healthy donors (dated by TCRdb to 2016 to 2017). Context from the whole study: An earlier analysis of roughly 630 of the donors reported approximately 300 Gb of sequence data and 117 million unique TCR beta sequences from some 180 million T cells. In a later genetic analysis, genome-wide SNP genotypes for about three fifths of the 666 donors were used, and that subset was treated as a discovery cohort. Typing coverage varied by locus: 629-630 donors for A, B, C, DRB1 and DQB1; roughly 510 for DQA1; approximately 570 for DPA1; roughly 450 for DPB1. To decide whether each TCR beta V gene segment behaved as functional or pseudogenic, an earlier analysis of some 600 of the donors relied on high-throughput TCR beta sequencing. A later analysis re-analyzed previously published TCR beta repertoires from roughly 690 donors and added high-resolution HLA genotyping to study TCR occurrence patterns. Alongside the repertoire data, information on donor age, sex, ethnicity and CMV serostatus was compiled. Both class I and class II loci were covered by HLA typing, at four-digit resolution. Rather than using new phenotypic data, the later analysis identified candidate immune exposures from TCR beta sequences and from how often those sequences occurred across donors. Among 398 genotyped donors of the cohort, an average of about 240,000 unique TCR beta nucleotide sequences was sequenced per donor, of which 15% to 20% were non-productive. Along with the 666-subject first cohort, a separate validation cohort of 120 different subjects was used. The study aimed to test whether signatures of past pathogen exposure could be identified by cataloging public T cell receptors. Of the approximately 400 genotyped donors, roughly 76% were placed in the genetic ancestry cluster associated with self-reported Caucasian donors. The T cell repertoires of roughly 660 subjects were profiled by immunosequencing and related to cytomegalovirus serostatus. To predict cytomegalovirus infection status, the study brought together high-throughput TCR immunosequencing, statistical association of individual TCRs with disease status, and machine learning. An early release covering roughly 600 HLA-typed donors comprised 250 to 350 gigabases of sequencing data and tens of millions of unique TCR sequences. Four to six DR-DQ haplotypes were handled as single units for association and clustering, since linkage in the cohort was strong. All discovery cohort repertoires had been generated using a single sequencing platform.

The cohort was made up of around 720 healthy bone marrow donors. Cohort members were all nominally healthy when sampled, although unrecorded immune exposures were likely present. The donor tested CMV seropositive and was one of the 289 seropositive cohort members. Every donor gave a peripheral blood sample, and the peripheral blood mononuclear cells from that sample were used for TCR beta sequencing. Genomic DNA was extracted from the blood cell samples with the Qiagen DNeasy Blood Extraction Kit. The library came from the immunoSEQ multiplex PCR assay. For the multiplex PCR, a mixture combining 60 forward primers for TCR Vbeta segments and 13 reverse primers for TCR Jbeta segments was used. The CDR3 region of rearranged TCR beta genes was amplified from genomic DNA by a multiplex PCR assay. Amplified TCR beta libraries were sequenced as 87-base-pair reads on the Illumina HiSeq System. As for how the authors treated the data: A later analysis counted approximately 74 million unique TCR beta chains across the 666 repertoires, and some 12 million of these chains were shared by at least two donors. A nearest-neighbor algorithm error-corrected the raw reads and collapsed the reads into unique sequences, merging closely related sequences to remove PCR and sequencing errors. V, D and J gene segments were assigned by aligning CDR3 sequences to IMGT reference sequences. Each retained sequence needed at least a six-nucleotide match to both a V gene segment and a J gene segment. A rearrangement was called productive if the CDR3 had no stop codons and remained in frame with V and J, and every other rearrangement was called non-productive. CDR3 was defined according to IMGT convention as the region running from the second conserved V-encoded cysteine to the conserved J-encoded phenylalanine. Sequences without an unambiguous match to a single V gene segment were excluded from the earlier analysis of a few hundred of the donors. In an earlier analysis of approximately 500 of the donors, a V segment was called functional when productive rearrangements were above 56.7%, and segregating when the standard deviation between donors exceeded 5%. A statistical classification framework was built for diagnosing cytomegalovirus status from the catalog of TCR beta chain sequences. A later analysis assigned V and J genes by comparing TCR nucleotide sequences with IMGT/GENE-DB human TR gene sequences. The TCRdist pipeline was used in a later analysis to assign CDR3 sequences and most-parsimonious VDJ recombination scenarios. A later analysis defined each TCR beta chain by its CDR3 amino acid sequence plus V-gene family, and excluded reads lacking a unique V-gene family. In a later analysis, 450 to 600 highly shared, low-generation-probability nucleotide sequences were removed to address suspected cross-contamination and a sequencing artifact. A later analysis calculated a clonal expansion index for each public chain from normalized within-repertoire ranks of inferred template counts. In a later analysis, generation probabilities were computed with a VDJ recombination model fitted to out-of-frame rearrangements, and the resulting probabilities were checked against IGoR. In a later analysis, TCR-TCR, TCR-HLA and TCR-CMV co-occurrence was scored with hypergeometric tests, and a repertoire-size bias correction was applied to TCR pairs. To estimate false discovery rates, a later analysis permuted the HLA or CMV assignments 20 times. In a later analysis, co-occurring TCRs were grouped with DBSCAN, and TCRdist sequence similarity was added when clustering was performed within HLA-allele-positive subsets. For co-occurrence clustering, repertoires with fewer than 30,000 or more than 120,000 public chains were excluded, along with a handful of repertoires with anomalous nucleotide sharing. The table was pulled from immuneACCESS by TCRdb, which kept in-frame rearrangements only. Such tables lose some clones; where checked, under half of the loss comes from unresolved V genes, and the rest has no known cause. From that table come the V and J calls and clone size; the DNA was used to work out D and trimming. Within this sample are 60,000 to 75,000 clones, with roughly 74% of them counted one time only. The ten biggest clones cover 11% of the sample.

Notes on this clone: The antigen it binds to is not known. Base qualities are not provided; no much larger clone lies one nucleotide away.

General conclusions and limits of the study: Compared with the approximately 670-donor mean, donors in an Asian-associated ancestry cluster had fewer N-insertions in productive TCRs, according to a later genetic analysis. A few of the identified cytomegalovirus-associated TCR beta chains were confirmed in vitro to be specific for cytomegalovirus antigens. A later analysis reported that several top co-occurrence clusters appeared linked to parvovirus B19, influenza, CMV and Epstein-Barr virus. Broadly in line with IMGT annotations, most TCR beta V segments showed up in productive rearrangements about 90% or about 30% of the time in an earlier analysis of around 550 of the donors. This cohort had only TCR beta chains sequenced, and the lack of alpha or paired-chain data limited which features could be detected. A later analysis associated approximately 17,000 TCR beta sequences with specific HLA alleles at a false discovery rate of 0.05. V-gene and J-gene trimming of TCR beta chains was associated with a missense DCLRE1C variant in a later genetic analysis, and the association was replicated in an independent cohort. In a later analysis, most CMV-associated TCR beta chains were found to appear HLA-restricted, with HLA associations seemingly driven largely by CMV exposure. A cluster of highly shared sequence variants was judged likely to represent a technical artifact of the sequencing pipeline. In both the original and validation cohorts, the classifier was reported to diagnose cytomegalovirus status with high specificity and sensitivity. Because HLA typing was missing for some donors at each locus, association tests included only the typed subset. Presence/absence analyses assumed roughly uniform sequencing depth across donors, an assumption that may not hold. Assigning TCR associations to individual alleles was difficult when HLA alleles, especially DR and DQ, strongly co-occurred. The authors suggested that the approach could potentially be generalized to other disease states and immunological phenotypes. A further reported finding was that TCR beta sequences accurately predicted the HLA-A and HLA-B alleles for most subjects in the first cohort. Because the 87-base-pair reads could not distinguish some IMGT-functional V segments, including TRBV6-2 and TRBV6-3, those segments were excluded. A later analysis found that TCR association rates varied across HLA loci, with DRB1 alleles showing the most associated TCRs and HLA-C alleles the fewest. Correlated functional status among segregating V segments might be attributable to linkage disequilibrium, but an unknown experimental factor could not be ruled out. CMV serostatus was the only immune exposure information available for the cohort. Approximately 16 rarely observed V segments, including chromosome 9 orphons, were excluded from the earlier analysis of almost 600 of the donors because counts were too low. In a later analysis, HLA-associated TCR beta chains were found to be more clonally expanded and to have lower generation probabilities than equally common non-associated chains. Across donors, most TCR sequences were observed very rarely, whereas some public TCRs were present in many individuals. The study gave a list of 150 to 200 TCR beta chains associated with cytomegalovirus.

V is cut back by 0 bases and J by 3 bases, with 1 base in the junction unmatched. CDR1 and CDR2 are drawn from the germline V gene: SGHRS, YFSETQ. The CDR3, from cysteine to phenylalanine, totals 15 residues. Only the CDR3 region is kept as DNA, spanning 45 bases read in frame from base 1. The chain joins TRBV5-1 to TRBJ2-2, and TRBD1 aligns with 8 junction nucleotides. Sequencing was carried out using PBMCs. This clonotype was obtained from a woman in her fifties or sixties in good health and CMV-seropositive. The CDR3 reads CASSLAGGDTGELFF. At the DNA level, the sequence is TGCGCCAGCAGCTTGGCAGGGGGCGACACCGGGGAGCTGTTTTTT. The full variable domain, with segments outside the CDR3 supplied by the reference TRBV5-1 and TRBJ2-2 proteins, appears as KAGVTQTPRYLIKTRGQQVTLSCSPISGHRSVSWYQQTPGQGLQFLFEYFSETQRNKGNFPGRFSGRQFSNSRSEMNVSTLELGDSALYLCASSLAGGDTGELFFGEGSRLTVL.